The clone carrying this T cell receptor beta chain was seen a few times. What it binds is not known. These data are taken from a study of shared clonotypes between healthy human individuals. Study findings and constraints: Compared with clonotypes that all four donors shared, non-shared clonotypes had lower generation probabilities. Only blood was sampled, and tissue TCR repertoires likely differ from blood ones.

There were no recent acute infections or vaccinations among the donors, who were healthy HIV-negative adults. It was into CD45RA+ naive and CD45RA-negative memory subsets that the CD4+ cells were split. Sequencing used immunoSEQ multiplex PCR; TCRdb keeps in-frame clones, though not all of them. This table holds around 1 million clones, 70% to 85% found once. The TCR originated in a man younger than 30 in good health. Specimen: memory CD4+ T cells sorted from blood. Subset of the sample: CD45RA-negative fraction.

The CDR3 spells CASSGQGAENQPQHF. In DNA, the CDR3 is TGCGCCAGCAGCGGACAGGGGGCGGAGAATCAGCCCCAGCATTTT. The chain uses TRBV10-2 and TRBJ1-5; 11 bases agree with TRBD1. CDR1 is WSHSY and CDR2 is SAAADI in the germline V gene. Losses at the gene ends were 6 bases for V and 4 bases for J; bases not matched to a gene: 5. This CDR3 spans 15 amino acids.